This TCR beta chain is from a study of T-cell memory formation after mild COVID-19. Overall study findings and caveats: Pre-infection memory held some responding clones, suggesting pre-existing cross-reactive T cells responded.

TCRdb re-analysed the 5' RACE reads in MiXCR, keeping a single row per CDR3 protein. The profile shows some 150,000 distinct CDR3 sequences, approximately 6% of them singletons. As for this clonotype: Its antigen is as yet unknown.

Germline CDR1 SGDLS, CDR2 YYNGEE. CDR3 length: 19 residues. V was clipped by 4 bases and J by 0 bases, with 23 bases between them. The chain couples TRBV9 to TRBJ1-3; D perhaps matches TRBD1 (6 bases). The receptor was derived from an adult woman who had mild COVID-19 (a few samples of this study predate the infection). Cell type and time point are not known. Sequenced material: PBMCs or a T cell subset sorted from them (not recorded which). CDR3 in amino acids: CASSPSGLDSLISGNTIYF. The CDR3 coding sequence is TGTGCCAGCAGCCCCTCGGGATTGGACAGTCTTATCTCTGGAAACACCATATATTTT.